The rows below give T cell receptor beta chains drawn from one sample of a study of beta chain features in type 1 diabetes. The assay was immunoSEQ multiplex PCR, and TCRdb's table has in-frame clones only and misses some. The data show 350,000 to 400,000 clones, about 12% seen once. Material: naive CD4+ T cells from blood. These receptors were collected from a woman aged 18 to 35 with type 1 diabetes. The CDR3 runs from the conserved cysteine through the conserved F or W. A D gene is named only where the DNA matches it firmly. Size is stated for part of the rows, as once, few or many counts, or as a class when the clone is expanded.

v_gene	abundance	j_gene	len	d_gene	CDR3nt	CDR3aa
TRBV10-3	few	TRBJ2-1	13	NA	TGTGCCATCAGAGGGGCTCTGAACAATGAGCAGTTCTTC	CAIRGALNNEQFF
TRBV7-9	NA	TRBJ1-2	18	TRBD1	TGTGCCAGCAGCCCAGCGCCGGGACAGGGCGACGGGTTCTATGGCTACACCTTC	CASSPAPGQGDGFYGYTF
TRBV9	few	TRBJ1-1	16	NA	TGTGCCAGCAGCGTAGGGTCAAGCGGCATGAACACTGAAGCTTTCTTT	CASSVGSSGMNTEAFF
TRBV11-2	NA	TRBJ1-1	13	NA	TGTGCCAGCAGCTTAGTGTCGGACACTGAAGCTTTCTTT	CASSLVSDTEAFF
TRBV5-1	NA	TRBJ2-5	13	TRBD1	TGCGCCAGCAGCTTTGACAGGGAAGGGACCCAGTACTTC	CASSFDREGTQYF
TRBV29-1	NA	TRBJ2-7	12	TRBD2	TGCAGCGTTGGGGGAGGGTCCTACGAGCAGTACTTC	CSVGGGSYEQYF
TRBV29-1	few	TRBJ2-4	12	TRBD2	TGCAGCGTGGCCAGCGGGGGTAACATTCAGTACTTC	CSVASGGNIQYF
TRBV6-6	few	TRBJ2-7	15	TRBD1	TGTGCCAGCAGTACCCGGGACAGGTTCTCCTACGAGCAGTACTTC	CASSTRDRFSYEQYF
TRBV7-2	few	TRBJ2-7	13	NA	TGTGCCAGCAGCCCCCATGCCAGCTACGAGCAGTACTTC	CASSPHASYEQYF
TRBV2	NA	TRBJ1-2	13	NA	TGTGCCAGCGGGACTCAAGACAACTATGGCTACACCTTC	CASGTQDNYGYTF
TRBV10-3	NA	TRBJ2-3	15	TRBD2	TGTGCCATCAGTGGCAGCGGGGGCGTCACAGATACGCAGTATTTT	CAISGSGGVTDTQYF
TRBV14	few	TRBJ1-1	14	TRBD1	TGTGCCAGCAGTCGACAGGGAGGGAACACTGAAGCTTTCTTT	CASSRQGGNTEAFF
TRBV10-3	NA	TRBJ2-3	13	TRBD2	TGTGCCATCACATACTCCGGGACTAGCACGCAGTATTTT	CAITYSGTSTQYF
TRBV7-2	NA	TRBJ2-7	11	NA	TGTGCCAGCAGCGACAGGAACGAGCAGTACTTC	CASSDRNEQYF
TRBV30	NA	TRBJ2-3	12	NA	TGTGCCTGGAGTCCCCTAGGAGATACGCAGTATTTT	CAWSPLGDTQYF
TRBV29-1	NA	TRBJ1-4	13	TRBD1	TGCAGCGTTACACAGGGGGATGGGGAAAAACTGTTTTTT	CSVTQGDGEKLFF
TRBV4-3	NA	TRBJ2-3	14	NA	TGCGCCAGCAGCCAAAACTTGGGCACAGATACGCAGTATTTT	CASSQNLGTDTQYF
TRBV5-1	few	TRBJ1-1	13	TRBD1	TGCGCCAGCAGCCCCGGGACAGGCGGGAATGCTTTCTTT	CASSPGTGGNAFF
TRBV6-1	NA	TRBJ2-5	13	NA	TGTGCCAGCATGCGACAGTACCAAGAGACCCAGTACTTC	CASMRQYQETQYF
TRBV7-2	few	TRBJ2-3	13	NA	TGTGCCAGCAGGACACAGCCCCCGGATACGCAGTATTTT	CASRTQPPDTQYF
TRBV4-3	NA	TRBJ1-2	15	NA	TGCGCCAGCAGCCAAGTGGCGGACAGCGACTATGGCTACACCTTC	CASSQVADSDYGYTF
TRBV7-9	NA	TRBJ2-1	15	NA	TGTGCCAGCAGCCCGGGGACTCCCCTAGGTAATGAGCAGTTCTTC	CASSPGTPLGNEQFF
TRBV4-2	NA	TRBJ2-5	17	NA	TGTGCCAGCAGCCAAGATAGGCGAGGGTACGGCCAAGAGACCCAGTACTTC	CASSQDRRGYGQETQYF
TRBV10-1	NA	TRBJ2-1	12	NA	TGCGCCAGCAGTGAGACATCCAATGAGCAGTTCTTC	CASSETSNEQFF
TRBV15	few	TRBJ2-3	15	NA	TGTGCCACAGGCGTAGGAGCAGCTAGCACAGATACGCAGTATTTT	CATGVGAASTDTQYF
TRBV7-9	NA	TRBJ2-4	14	NA	TGTGCCACCTCCGGAGACTCGCCTTCTTACATTCAGTACTTC	CATSGDSPSYIQYF
TRBV7-2	few	TRBJ2-7	14	TRBD1	TGTGCCAGCAGCTCTCGACAGGGCGAGGACGAGCAGTACTTC	CASSSRQGEDEQYF
TRBV7-9	NA	TRBJ1-3	14	NA	TGTGCCAGCAGCTTAGGCGGGGGAGGAAACACCATATATTTT	CASSLGGGGNTIYF
TRBV4-2	NA	TRBJ2-4	17	NA	TGTGCCAGCAGCCAAGATCGGTCAGGGCTAGCCAAAAACATTCAGTACTTC	CASSQDRSGLAKNIQYF
TRBV7-2	few	TRBJ2-7	14	NA	TGTGCCAGCAGCTTAGGTTCGGGGTGGTACGAGCAGTACTTC	CASSLGSGWYEQYF
TRBV7-6	NA	TRBJ1-1	16	TRBD1	TGTGCCAGCAGCTTAGTAGAGGGACAGGGACCCACTGAAGCTTTCTTT	CASSLVEGQGPTEAFF
TRBV7-9	few	TRBJ1-5	14	TRBD1	TGTGCCAGCAGCTTAGGGGACAGGGGGGTGCCCCAGCATTTT	CASSLGDRGVPQHF
TRBV7-9	few	TRBJ1-2	14	TRBD1	TGTGCCAGCAGCTCGGCAGGGGGCCCCCATAAATACACCTTC	CASSSAGGPHKYTF
TRBV18	few	TRBJ1-5	15	TRBD1	TGTGCCAGCTCGGCGGGACAGGGGGACTATCAGCCCCAGCATTTT	CASSAGQGDYQPQHF
TRBV4-1	few	TRBJ1-2	14	NA	TGCGCCAGCAGCCAAGAGCAGGGAAACTATGGCTACACCTTC	CASSQEQGNYGYTF
TRBV5-1	few	TRBJ2-1	13	NA	TGCGCCAGCGGACAGACATCCTACAATGAGCAGTTCTTC	CASGQTSYNEQFF
TRBV15	NA	TRBJ2-7	15	NA	TGTGCCACCAGCAGAGATACACCCCCAACCTACGAGCAGTACTTC	CATSRDTPPTYEQYF
TRBV18	NA	TRBJ1-1	14	TRBD1	TGTGCCAGCTCACCTAGGGGGCAGGACACTGAAGCTTTCTTT	CASSPRGQDTEAFF
TRBV9	NA	TRBJ2-3	13	NA	TGTGCCAGCAGAGCAAGCGGGTCAGATACGCAGTATTTT	CASRASGSDTQYF
TRBV5-4	few	TRBJ2-2	16	NA	TGTGCCAGCAGCTTGGTTCTTAGAACGAACACCGGGGAGCTGTTTTTT	CASSLVLRTNTGELFF
TRBV6-6	NA	TRBJ2-7	14	TRBD2	TGTGCCAGCACCCTGACTAGCGCGAACTACGAGCAGTACTTC	CASTLTSANYEQYF
TRBV11-2	NA	TRBJ2-1	16	TRBD2	TGTGCCAGCAGCTTTCGACTAGCGGGAGTGTACAATGAGCAGTTCTTC	CASSFRLAGVYNEQFF
TRBV7-8	few	TRBJ2-6	14	NA	TGTGCCAGCAGCCCTTCCTCTGGGGCCAACGTCCTGACTTTC	CASSPSSGANVLTF
TRBV10-3	NA	TRBJ1-1	13	NA	TGTGCCATCAGGCCAGGAGGGGCCACTGAAGCTTTCTTT	CAIRPGGATEAFF
TRBV6-5	NA	TRBJ2-1	14	TRBD2	TGTGCCAGCAGTCCGGAGCCGGGGAGGGATGAGCAGTTCTTC	CASSPEPGRDEQFF
TRBV28	NA	TRBJ2-1	15	TRBD1	TGTGCCAGCAGTACCCGGACAGGGACTCGGGATGAGCAGTTCTTC	CASSTRTGTRDEQFF
TRBV5-4	NA	TRBJ2-6	18	TRBD2	TGTGCCAGCAGCTTGGCCGGGACTAGCTTCATTGGGGCCAACGTCCTGACTTTC	CASSLAGTSFIGANVLTF
TRBV25-1	few	TRBJ1-5	14	NA	TGTGCCAGCAGTGGCCCGGGTGGAAATCAGCCCCAGCATTTT	CASSGPGGNQPQHF
TRBV5-1	few	TRBJ2-2	16	TRBD2	TGCGCCAGCAGCTATGCGGGGGACCCGAACACCGGGGAGCTGTTTTTT	CASSYAGDPNTGELFF
TRBV10-3	NA	TRBJ2-7	16	TRBD2	TGTGCCATCAGTGAGTCAGAGGCTAGCGGAGCCTACGAGCAGTACTTC	CAISESEASGAYEQYF
TRBV2	few	TRBJ1-5	14	NA	TGTGCCAGCAATCCGGAGGCCCGCAATCAGCCCCAGCATTTT	CASNPEARNQPQHF
TRBV4-1	few	TRBJ1-1	15	NA	TGCGCCAGCAGCCAAGATTTACCGGTGAACACTGAAGCTTTCTTT	CASSQDLPVNTEAFF
TRBV14	few	TRBJ2-5	14	NA	TGTGCCAGCAGCCCCCACACGGGAGTAGAGACCCAGTACTTC	CASSPHTGVETQYF
TRBV11-3	few	TRBJ1-1	14	NA	TGTGCCAGCAGCTTAAACCAGGGGAACACTGAAGCTTTCTTT	CASSLNQGNTEAFF
TRBV6-5	few	TRBJ2-7	14	NA	TGTGCCAGCAGTTACTCGATGTTAGGGGGCGAGCAGTACTTC	CASSYSMLGGEQYF
TRBV25-1	few	TRBJ2-5	13	NA	TGTGCCAGCAGATCTAGTTTCCCAGAGACCCAGTACTTC	CASRSSFPETQYF